The 28 T cell receptor beta chains reported below all come from one sample, sequenced in a study of blood T cell repertoires in COVID-19 (dated by TCRdb to the early 2020s). Libraries were made using the immunoSEQ multiplex PCR assay. As stored in TCRdb, this immuneACCESS dataset retains in-frame rearrangements with V and J assigned. A fraction of the clones does not appear; measured against another copy, unresolved V genes explain less than half of the discrepancy, and the remainder lacks a known reason. The sample table records about 240,000 clones; roughly 80% of these occur just once. Around 6.8% of the sample rests with the top ten. Sequenced: peripheral blood. The origin of the receptors is a woman aged 55-75 years with active or convalescent COVID-19.

The V call is TRBV5-1, the J call TRBJ2-2; D possibly corresponds to TRBD2 (5 bases). The V gene lost 1 base and the J gene lost 0 bases, with 13 bases spanning the gap. The CDR3 contains 17 residues. CDR1 is SGHRS and CDR2 is YFSETQ in the germline V gene. The CDR3 coding sequence is TGCGCCAGCAGCTTGCGGCTAGCCGAGACGAACACCGGGGAGCTGTTTTTT. Translated, it gives CASSLRLAETNTGELFF.

The chain is built from TRBV5-1 and TRBJ1-2, with D possibly matching TRBD1 (6 bases). Germline V gene data show CDR1 as SGHRS and CDR2 as YFSETQ. Trimming cost V 2 bases and J 8 bases, with 16 bases left between them. The CDR3 length is 14 residues. The CDR3 DNA sequence: TGCGCCAGCAGCTTCCAACAGGGAAGGGAGGGCTACACCTTC. Translation gives CASSFQQGREGYTF.

The gene calls are TRBV6-6 and TRBJ2-2, with 12 bases that match TRBD1. The CDR3 has 16 residues. V shed 5 bases, J shed 5 bases, and the junction held 6 bases outside the gene matches. Looked up from germline, CDR1 is MNHNY and CDR2 is SVGAGI (reference sequence). The CDR3 nucleotides read TGTGCCAGCAGTAAGGGACAGGGGGCGCGTACCGGGGAGCTGTTTTTT. Its translation is CASSKGQGARTGELFF.

This clone appeared a few times. This chain uses TRBV2 with TRBJ2-5; 12 bases are a match to TRBD2. Germline-derived CDR1 and CDR2 are SNHLY and FYNNEI. The J segment lost 2 bases and the V segment lost 3 bases, leaving 7 bases of the junction unmatched. CDR3 size: 17 residues. The CDR3 DNA reads TGTGCCAGCAGTGAGACGGGACTAGCGGGTTCACAAGAGACCCAGTACTTC. Encoded protein: CASSETGLAGSQETQYF. The full variable domain, rest sourced from reference TRBV2 and TRBJ2-5, is EPEVTQTPSHQVTQMGQEVILRCVPISNHLYFYWYRQILGQKVEFLVSFYNNEISEKSEIFDDQFSVERPDGSNFTLKIRSTKLEDSAMYFCASSETGLAGSQETQYFGPGTRLLVL.

This chain joins TRBV9 and TRBJ2-3, with 14 bases matching TRBD2. Germline V gene lookup returns CDR1 SGDLS and CDR2 YYNGEE. Trimming took 4 bases from V and 5 from J; bases not matched to a gene: 6. This CDR3 region has 16 residues. The DNA for the CDR3 is TGTGCCAGCAGCCCTCCGGGACTAGCGGGAGTAGATACGCAGTATTTT. This sequence encodes CASSPPGLAGVDTQYF.

The chain recombines TRBV5-6 with TRBJ2-3, with D possibly matching TRBD2 (7 bases). Per germline, CDR1 SGHDT and CDR2 YYEEEE. V was cut by 3 bases and J by 6 bases, with 20 bases left in between. The CDR3 is 16 residues long. The CDR3 nucleotides read TGTGCCAGCAGCTCCACGTTTGGGGGGGGGCATGATACGCAGTATTTT. Its protein is CASSSTFGGGHDTQYF.

The chain employs TRBV5-5 and TRBJ2-5; D may be TRBD1 (5 bases). V was shortened by 3 bases and J by 8 bases, with 14 bases between the two germline ends. This CDR3 contains 13 residues. The germline V gene encodes CDR1 SGHKS and CDR2 YYEKEE (reference sequence). The CDR3 here is CASSSLQGPTQYF. The CDR3 nucleotides read TGTGCCAGCAGCTCCCTGCAGGGCCCCACCCAGTACTTC. Using reference TRBV5-5 and TRBJ2-5 for the parts outside the CDR3, the full variable domain is DAGVTQSPTHLIKTRGQQVTLRCSPISGHKSVSWYQQVLGQGPQFIFQYYEKEERGRGNFPDRFSARQFPNYSSELNVNALLLGDSALYLCASSSLQGPTQYFGPGTRLLVL.

The chain couples TRBV28 to TRBJ1-3; D ambiguous. The V gene's germline CDR1 is MDHEN and CDR2 SYDVKM. The CDR3 consists of 14 residues. V was pared by 2 bases and J by 0 bases, with 5 bases between. The CDR3 region is CASSLIASGNTIYF. CDR3 DNA sequence: TGTGCCAGCAGTTTAATAGCCTCTGGAAACACCATATATTTT. Drawing the rest from reference TRBV28 and TRBJ1-3, the complete variable domain is DVKVTQSSRYLVKRTGEKVFLECVQDMDHENMFWYRQDPGLGLRLIYFSYDVKMKEKGDIPEGYSVSREKKERFSLILESASTNQTSMYLCASSLIASGNTIYFGEGSWLTVV.

This clone has a handful of counts. The chain joins TRBV5-6 to TRBJ2-7; possibly TRBD2 for D (5 bases). The CDR3 runs 13 residues. V lost 3 bases and J 0 bases, leaving 7 bases between the germline ends. Germline CDR1 reads SGHDT; CDR2 reads YYEEEE. The CDR3 DNA reads as TGTGCCAGCAGCTACGGGAACTCCTACGAGCAGTACTTC. Protein product: CASSYGNSYEQYF.

The V and J genes are TRBV5-6 and TRBJ2-7, with D maybe TRBD1 (5 bases). Germline V lookup: CDR1 SGHDT, CDR2 YYEEEE. This CDR3 has 12 amino acids. The ends were cut back, 7 bases at V and 0 bases at J, with 8 bases in the middle. CDR3 DNA: TGTGCCAGCTCAGGGATCTCCTACGAGCAGTACTTC. Translation: CASSGISYEQYF.

V and J are TRBV5-4 and TRBJ2-1; D is uncertain. The CDR3 spans 14 residues. CDR1 is SGHNT and CDR2 is YYREEE in the germline V gene (reference sequence). V was clipped by 0 bases and J by 3 bases, with 7 bases between them. Here the CDR3 DNA reads TGTGCCAGCAGCTTGGCAGGCAGCTACAATGAGCAGTTCTTC. Protein product: CASSLAGSYNEQFF.

The chain joins TRBV5-8 to TRBJ2-2; the match to TRBD2 covers 12 bases. Losses at the gene ends were 4 bases for V and 4 bases for J; bases not matched to a gene: 5. Germline loops: CDR1 SGHTS, CDR2 YDEGEE. This CDR3 is built from 16 residues. The CDR3: CASSPLAGGPTGELFF. Written as DNA, the CDR3 is TGTGCCAGCAGCCCACTAGCGGGGGGACCCACCGGGGAGCTGTTTTTT.

The CDR3 DNA follows: TGCGCCAGCAGCTCCTCTGGACACTACGAGCAGTACTTC. Residues: CASSSSGHYEQYF. This chain joins TRBV5-1 and TRBJ2-7; maybe TRBD1 (5 bases). The germline CDR1 and CDR2 sequences are SGHRS and YFSETQ. V was pared by 3 bases and J by 3 bases, with 10 bases between. The length of the CDR3 is 13 residues.

This chain uses TRBV11-2 with TRBJ2-1; 7 nucleotides match TRBD1. After removal of 5 bases from V and 6 bases from J, the junction contained 4 bases not matched to a gene. CDR1 and CDR2 (germline): SGHAT, FQNNGV. The CDR3 length is 13 residues. As DNA, the CDR3 is TGTGCCAGCAGCCTAGGGACAGTCAATGAGCAGTTCTTC. Amino acid sequence: CASSLGTVNEQFF.

Here the CDR3 reads CAISVTGESDTQYF. As DNA, the CDR3 is TGTGCCATCAGTGTGACAGGGGAATCAGATACGCAGTATTTT. The V and J genes are TRBV10-3 and TRBJ2-3; 8 nucleotides align to TRBD1. Per germline, CDR1 ENHRY and CDR2 SYGVKD. V was clipped by 4 bases and J by 4 bases; unmatched bases: 4. The CDR3 length is 14 residues.

V gene TRBV10-1 combines with J gene TRBJ2-1, with D possibly matching TRBD2 (6 bases). CDR1 and CDR2 (germline): WNHNN, SYGVQD (reference sequence). This CDR3 has 13 residues. The ends were cut back, 0 bases at V and 13 bases at J, with 13 bases in the middle. In nucleotides, the CDR3 is TGCGCCAGCAGTGAGTCTGGGAGCGGGCTTCAGTTCTTC. This translates into CASSESGSGLQFF.

This clone has a handful of counts. This chain uses TRBV5-4 with TRBJ2-3, with TRBD2 as a possible D gene (6 bases). Trimming took off 4 bases at V and 2 bases at J, with 17 bases between the two ends. Looked up from germline, CDR1 is SGHNT and CDR2 is YYREEE (reference sequence). The CDR3 has 16 residues. DNA for the CDR3: TGTGCCAGCAGCACTCGTCGGGACTTCTTCACAGATACGCAGTATTTT. Its translation: CASSTRRDFFTDTQYF.

The CDR3 loop is CASSRVTGSTDGYTF. In DNA, the CDR3 is TGTGCCAGCAGCCGCGTGACAGGGTCTACAGATGGCTACACCTTC. This rearrangement joins TRBV3-1 (or the pseudogene TRBV3-2) to TRBJ1-2; 7 bases are a match to TRBD1. Trimming at V came to 4 bases and at J to 6 bases, leaving 11 bases not matched to a gene. In germline, CDR1 is LGHDT, CDR2 YNNKEL (reference sequence). The CDR3 is 15 residues long.

This chain joins TRBV7-2 and TRBJ2-2, with unresolved D. This CDR3 is built from 16 residues. The germline V gene encodes CDR1 SGHTA and CDR2 FQGNSA. Trimming cost V 1 base and J 4 bases, with 13 bases left between them. The CDR3 is CASSLVVGWSTGELFF. Written as DNA, the CDR3 is TGTGCCAGCAGCTTAGTAGTAGGATGGAGCACCGGGGAGCTGTTTTTT. The full variable domain, completed using reference TRBV7-2 and TRBJ2-2, is GAGVSQSPSNKVTEKGKDVELRCDPISGHTALYWYRQSLGQGLEFLIYFQGNSAPDKSGLPSDRFSAERTGGSVSTLTIQRTQQEDSAVYLCASSLVVGWSTGELFFGEGSRLTVL.

This clone occurred a few times. V usage is TRBV14 and J usage is TRBJ2-2; 9 positions match TRBD1. CDR3 size: 16 residues. CDR1 SGHDN and CDR2 FVKESK come from the germline V gene. The ends lost 3 bases at V and 3 bases at J; junction bases unmatched: 5. The CDR3 protein is CASSQTGTGYTGELFF. CDR3 nucleotides: TGTGCCAGCAGCCAGACCGGGACAGGGTACACCGGGGAGCTGTTTTTT.

The chain links TRBV19 to TRBJ2-2; tentative D call: TRBD2 (6 bases). Trimming left V 7 bases short and J 0 bases short, with 12 bases between. Germline V CDR1 and CDR2: LNHDA, SQIVND (reference sequence). There are 15 residues in the CDR3. CDR3 sequence (DNA): TGTGCCAGTAATGTTGGAGGGGCGAACACCGGGGAGCTGTTTTTT. Translation: CASNVGGANTGELFF.

This rearrangement joins TRBV10-3 to TRBJ2-1; 11 nucleotides match TRBD2. V was clipped by 0 bases and J by 3 bases; unmatched bases: 4. Germline CDR1 ENHRY, CDR2 SYGVKD. CDR3 length equals 17 residues. This chain's CDR3 is CAISESGTSGDYNEQFF. CDR3 in DNA: TGTGCCATCAGTGAGTCAGGGACTAGCGGTGACTACAATGAGCAGTTCTTC.

This chain links TRBV6-5 with TRBJ1-1; 7 positions agree with TRBD1. CDR3 length: 15 amino acids. Germline CDR1 is MNHEY and CDR2 is SVGAGI. V lost 2 bases and J lost 5; bases outside the gene matches: 8. The CDR3 loop reads CASSYADRVGTEAFF. DNA of the CDR3: TGTGCCAGCAGTTACGCCGACAGGGTTGGGACTGAAGCTTTCTTT.

J is TRBJ1-1 and V is TRBV6-5; tentatively, D is TRBD1 (6 bases). The germline V gene has CDR1 MNHEY and CDR2 SVGAGI. This CDR3 contains 13 residues. The V and J ends lost 4 bases and 0 bases respectively, with 6 bases between them. CDR3 coding DNA: TGTGCCAGCAGTTGGACAGTGAACACTGAAGCTTTCTTT. It translates to CASSWTVNTEAFF.

The chain couples TRBV5-1 to TRBJ2-7, with D tentatively TRBD1 (6 bases). Looked up from germline, CDR1 is SGHRS and CDR2 is YFSETQ. There are 13 residues in the CDR3. Trimming stripped 4 bases from V and 6 bases from J, with 14 bases between. In nucleotides, the CDR3 is TGCGCCAGCAGCCTATACAGGGACGGCGAGCAGTACGTC. Its translation is CASSLYRDGEQYV.

Only one count was recorded for this clone. DNA of the CDR3: TGTGCCAGCAGCTTGGCGGGGTTCCCTGGAAACACCATATATTTT. It specifies CASSLAGFPGNTIYF. V is TRBV5-5 and J is TRBJ1-3; D gene uncertain. Germline V gene lookup returns CDR1 SGHKS and CDR2 YYEKEE (reference sequence). V lost 0 bases, J lost 2 bases, and 9 bases lay in between. CDR3 length: 15 residues.

J is TRBJ2-3 and V is TRBV30, with 7 bases identical to TRBD1. Germline V lookup: CDR1 GTSNPN, CDR2 SVGIG (reference sequence). This CDR3 spans 13 amino acids. The V and J ends lost 5 bases and 4 bases, in that order; junction bases with no gene match: 6. The CDR3 loop reads CAWCGTAADTQYF. The CDR3 nucleotides are TGTGCCTGGTGTGGGACAGCGGCAGATACGCAGTATTTT.

The rearrangement links TRBV19 to TRBJ1-5, with D tentatively TRBD1 (5 bases). The germline gives CDR1 LNHDA, CDR2 SQIVND (reference sequence). The CDR3 contains 15 residues. Trimming removed 0 bases at V and 11 bases at J, with 17 bases between. CDR3 DNA: TGTGCCAGTAGTATAGACGCCAACTACGGGGGAGCCCAGCATTTT. Protein: CASSIDANYGGAQHF.